This T cell receptor (beta chain) was profiled in a study of blood T cell repertoires in COVID-19. Turning to the study itself: The samples span acute and convalescent COVID-19 from the United States, Italy and Spain. In each case, the material was cDNA or gDNA derived from T cells, B-cell-depleted T cells, or PBMCs.

The authors' processing: Using reference gene primer amplification, nucleated cell counts were estimated. Sequencing was performed with immunoSEQ multiplex PCR; in TCRdb, only in-frame clones are kept and a portion is missing. Clonal size and the V and J genes are those of that table, whereas D and trimming came from the DNA. The sample consists of more than 250,000 clones, 84% of them appearing once. The clonotype comes from a human donor in a cohort sampled during active COVID-19. The sequenced material came from peripheral blood.

The CDR3 is CAISESTGGALNTEAFF. The CDR3 DNA sequence: TGTGCCATCAGTGAGTCTACAGGGGGCGCGTTGAACACTGAAGCTTTCTTT. The chain recombines TRBV10-3 with TRBJ1-1; TRBD1 aligns across 9 bases. There are 17 residues in the CDR3. V was pared by 0 bases and J by 0 bases, with 5 bases of the junction left unmatched. Germline-derived CDR1 and CDR2 are ENHRY and SYGVKD.